The 8 T cell receptor beta chains below all came from one sample that was sequenced in a study of T cells in localized non-small cell lung cancer. Method: immunoSEQ multiplex PCR; TCRdb's copy keeps in-frame clones and lacks some. The sample holds about 33,000 clones, roughly 90% seen once. Sample: peripheral blood mononuclear cells, taken before any cancer treatment. All receptors come from a man between 35 and 75 years old with stage III lung adenocarcinoma.

The rearrangement joins TRBV19 to TRBJ1-3, with no clear D. V was shortened by 5 bases and J by 0 bases, with 8 bases between the two germline ends. CDR3 size: 14 residues. Germline CDR1 is LNHDA and CDR2 is SQIVND (reference sequence). The DNA of the CDR3 is TGTGCCAGTAGTTCCGGTAGCTCTGGAAACACCATATATTTT. This codes for CASSSGSSGNTIYF.

CDR3: CASSLRGGGRVETQYF. The CDR3 DNA reads TGTGCCAGCAGCCTAAGGGGCGGCGGCAGGGTAGAGACCCAGTACTTC. The chain joins TRBV7-9 to TRBJ2-5, with TRBD1 as a possible D gene (5 bases). Looked up from germline, CDR1 is SEHNR and CDR2 is FQNEAQ (reference sequence). The CDR3 runs 16 residues. The V gene lost 5 bases and the J gene lost 4 bases, with 20 bases spanning the gap.

The chain uses TRBV30 and TRBJ2-3; D uncertain. This CDR3 has 13 amino acids. Deletions cut 5 bases from V and 0 bases from J, with 9 bases between. Germline V gene data show CDR1 as GTSNPN and CDR2 as SVGIG (reference sequence). The CDR3 loop is CAWGAYSTDTQYF. The CDR3, as DNA: TGTGCCTGGGGTGCCTACAGCACAGATACGCAGTATTTT.

This rearrangement joins TRBV2 to TRBJ2-6; 7 bases align to TRBD1. CDR3 length: 16 residues. After removal of 9 bases from V and 0 bases from J, the junction contained 8 bases not matched to a gene. Per the germline V gene, CDR1 is SNHLY and CDR2 is FYNNEI. The CDR3 sequence is CASSDRAFSGANVLTF. CDR3 coding DNA: TGTGCCAGTTCCGACAGGGCCTTCTCTGGGGCCAACGTCCTGACTTTC.

The chain carries TRBV27 and TRBJ1-1; D might be TRBD1 (5 bases). The CDR3 loop spans 15 amino acids. V dropped 5 bases and J dropped 5 bases, with 18 bases sitting between them. CDR1 is MNHEY and CDR2 is SMNVEV in the germline V gene (reference sequence). Written as DNA, the CDR3 is TGTGCCAGCAGTACCCGGAGGGACTCGGGGACTGAAGCTTTCTTT. Protein product: CASSTRRDSGTEAFF.

The rearrangement uses TRBV13 and TRBJ2-1; 9 positions match TRBD2. The V and J ends lost 5 bases and 8 bases, in that order; junction bases with no gene match: 10. Germline loops: CDR1 PRHDT, CDR2 FYEKMQ (reference sequence). This CDR3 spans 15 amino acids. The CDR3 spells CASSRLAGILHEQFF. As DNA, the CDR3 is TGTGCCAGCAGCAGGCTAGCGGGGATCTTACATGAGCAGTTCTTC.

This chain links TRBV7-6 with TRBJ2-7; 11 nucleotides agree with TRBD1. Germline values: CDR1 SGHVS, CDR2 FNYEAQ. This CDR3 spans 16 amino acids. V lost 5 bases to trimming and J lost 3 bases; unmatched junction nucleotides: 9. CDR3 DNA sequence: TGTGCCAGCAGCCACCGGGAGGGACAGGGGGTCTACGAGCAGTACTTC. Translating gives CASSHREGQGVYEQYF.

This chain joins TRBV28 and TRBJ1-4, with TRBD1 matching 7 bases. V dropped 8 bases and J dropped 5; count of bases not matched to a gene: 5. The length of the CDR3 is 13 residues. Germline lookup yields CDR1 MDHEN and CDR2 SYDVKM. The CDR3 spells CASERDSNEKLFF. CDR3 sequence (DNA): TGTGCCAGCGAACGGGACAGCAATGAAAAACTGTTTTTT.